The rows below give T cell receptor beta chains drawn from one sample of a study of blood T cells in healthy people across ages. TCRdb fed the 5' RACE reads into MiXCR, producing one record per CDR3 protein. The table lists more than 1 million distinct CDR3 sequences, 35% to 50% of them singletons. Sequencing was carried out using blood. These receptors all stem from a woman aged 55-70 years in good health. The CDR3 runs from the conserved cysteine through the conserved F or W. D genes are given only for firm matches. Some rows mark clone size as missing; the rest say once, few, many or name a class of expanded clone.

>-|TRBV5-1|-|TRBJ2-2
TGCGCCAGCAGCTTGGGCTGGACAAGGGACATGACCGGGGAGCTGTTTTTT
CASSLGWTRDMTGELFF
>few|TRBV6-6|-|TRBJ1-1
TGTGCCAGCAGTCGGGACACCAACACTGAAGCTTTCTTT
CASSRDTNTEAFF
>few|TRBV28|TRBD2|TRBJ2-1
TGTGCCAGCGCCCCGGCTAGCGGGAGATTGAATGAGCAGTTCTTC
CASAPASGRLNEQFF
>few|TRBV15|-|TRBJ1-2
TGTGCCACCAGCCAGGACAGAAACTATGGCTACACCTTC
CATSQDRNYGYTF
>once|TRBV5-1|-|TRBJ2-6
TGCGCCAGCAGCTTGGACAGCTCGGTCTCTGGGGCCGACGTCCTGACTTTC
CASSLDSSVSGADVLTF
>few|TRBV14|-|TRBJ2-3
TGTGCCAGCAGCCGATGGGAAGCTGACAGAGAGCAGTATTTT
CASSRWEADREQYF
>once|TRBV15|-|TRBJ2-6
TGTGCCACCAGCAGAAGTACAGGGTCCGGGGCCAACGTCCTGACTTTC
CATSRSTGSGANVLTF
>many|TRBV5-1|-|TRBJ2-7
TGCGCCAGCAGCTTGGAGGTAAACGAGCAGTACTTC
CASSLEVNEQYF
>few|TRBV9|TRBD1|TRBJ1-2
TGTGCCAGCAGCCAAGCACTGCCGGGACAGGCTTATGGCTACACCTTC
CASSQALPGQAYGYTF
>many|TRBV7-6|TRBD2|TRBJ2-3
TGTGCCAGCAGCTCAAGCGGGAGTAGGGTTGCAGATACGCAGTATTTT
CASSSSGSRVADTQYF
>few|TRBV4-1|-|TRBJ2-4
TGCGCCAGCAGCCTGAGCCCCAAAAACATTCAGTACTTC
CASSLSPKNIQYF
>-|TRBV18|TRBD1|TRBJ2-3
TGTGCCAGCTCACCCGGGACAGGGGAGACTACGCAGTATTTT
CASSPGTGETTQYF
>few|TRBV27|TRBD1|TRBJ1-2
TGTGCCAGCAGTCCGCCGGGACAGGGCCTATATGGCTACACCTTC
CASSPPGQGLYGYTF
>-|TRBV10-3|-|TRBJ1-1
TGTGCCATCAGGATGACAGGCCTGAACACTGAAGCTTTCTTT
CAIRMTGLNTEAFF
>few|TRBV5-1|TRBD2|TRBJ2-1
TGCGCCAGCAGCTTGGAGGCCGGGAGGATCGGTCCGGTTGAGCAGTTCTTC
CASSLEAGRIGPVEQFF
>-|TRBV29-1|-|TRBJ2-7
TGCAGCGTTGGAGGGACCGGGACCTACGAGCAGTACTTC
CSVGGTGTYEQYF
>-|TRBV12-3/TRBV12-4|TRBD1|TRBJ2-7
TGTGCCAGCAGGCAACAGGGGTCTTTGGTGGACGAGCAGTACTTC
CASRQQGSLVDEQYF
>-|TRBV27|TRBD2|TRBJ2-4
TGTGCCAGCAGTCCTCCGGGGAGGGGACTAGCCAAAAACATTCAGTACTTC
CASSPPGRGLAKNIQYF
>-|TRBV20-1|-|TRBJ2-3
TGCAGTGCTAGTTCCCTGCGGAGGACGAAAACAGATACGCAGTATTTT
CSASSLRRTKTDTQYF
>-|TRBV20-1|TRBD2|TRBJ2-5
TGCAGTGGGTCGGGAGGGTCCTGGGATGAGCAGTACTTC
CSGSGGSWDEQYF
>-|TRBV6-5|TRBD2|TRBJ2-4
TGTGCCAGCCGGGGACTAGCGGGAGGGCGAGACATTCAGTACTTC
CASRGLAGGRDIQYF
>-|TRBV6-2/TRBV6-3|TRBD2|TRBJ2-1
TGTGCCAGCAGTTCTAGCGGGAGGCCGTCAAATGGGCAGTTCTTC
CASSSSGRPSNGQFF
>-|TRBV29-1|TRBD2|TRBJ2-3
TGCAGCGTTGTAGCGGGAGGTGCAGATACGCAGTATTTT
CSVVAGGADTQYF
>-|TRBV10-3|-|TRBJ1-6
TGTGCCATCAGTGACTCGGGATTTACGAATTCACCCCTCCACTTT
CAISDSGFTNSPLHF
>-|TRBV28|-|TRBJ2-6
TGTGCCAGCAGTCCGCCGGAGGCTGCTGGGGCCAACGTCCTGACTTTC
CASSPPEAAGANVLTF
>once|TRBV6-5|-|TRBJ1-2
TGTGCCAGCAGTTACACGACTAGGACAGCTCATTATGGCTACACCTTC
CASSYTTRTAHYGYTF
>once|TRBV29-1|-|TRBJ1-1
TGCAGCTCCGGACAGCGAGGCACTGGAGCTTTCTTT
CSSGQRGTGAFF
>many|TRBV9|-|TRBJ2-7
TGTGCCAGCAGCCCTAGACCCTACGAGCAGTACTTC
CASSPRPYEQYF
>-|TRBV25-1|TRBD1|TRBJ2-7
TGTGCCAGCAGTGACCCTAGACAGGGAATCACCTACGAGCAGTACTTC
CASSDPRQGITYEQYF
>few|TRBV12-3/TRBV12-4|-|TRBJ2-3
TGTGCCAGCAGTTTAGGGAGGGGTTCAGATACGCAGTATTTT
CASSLGRGSDTQYF
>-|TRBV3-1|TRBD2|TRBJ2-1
TGTGCCAGCAGCCAAGATACGCGGTGGGTCGGGACTAGCGGGAGTACCGCCCATGAGCAGTTCTTC
CASSQDTRWVGTSGSTAHEQFF
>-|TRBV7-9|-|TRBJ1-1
TGTGCCAGCAGCTTCGGGTATGGGGGCACTGAAGCTTTCTTT
CASSFGYGGTEAFF
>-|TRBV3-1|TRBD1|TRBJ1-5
TGTGCCAGCAGCCAAGACGGGCAGGGGGGTCAGCCCCAGCATTTT
CASSQDGQGGQPQHF
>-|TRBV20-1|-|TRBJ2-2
TGCAGTGCTAGAGATCCTTGGGGGCGAGGGGTCACCGGGGAGCTGTTTTTT
CSARDPWGRGVTGELFF
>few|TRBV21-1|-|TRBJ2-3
TGTGCCAGCATCTACGGACTAGCGGGCATCACAGATACGCAGTATTTT
CASIYGLAGITDTQYF
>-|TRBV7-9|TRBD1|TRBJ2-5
TGTGCCAGCAGCCCACCGACAGGGACCCTGGAGCAGTACTTC
CASSPPTGTLEQYF
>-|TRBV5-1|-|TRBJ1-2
TGCGCCAGCAGCGTTAGGGCCCTGGGCGGCTACACCTTC
CASSVRALGGYTF
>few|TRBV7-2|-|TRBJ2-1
TGTGCCAGCAGCTTAGTTCCAGGGCCAAGCTCCTACAATGAGCAGTTCTTC
CASSLVPGPSSYNEQFF
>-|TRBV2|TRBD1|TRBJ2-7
TGTGCCAGCAGTGCAGAAAGACAGGGTTCAGACGAGCAGTACTTC
CASSAERQGSDEQYF
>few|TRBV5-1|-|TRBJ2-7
TGCGCCAGCAGCCCGAGAGCTCGGGACAAGTCCTACGAGCAGTACTTC
CASSPRARDKSYEQYF
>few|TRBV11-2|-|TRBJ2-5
TGTGCCTCTTACGGGGGGCAAGGGACCCAGTACTTC
CASYGGQGTQYF
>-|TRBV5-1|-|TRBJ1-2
TGCGCCAGCAGCTTGGACGGACAGTTAGGGGGGTATGGCTACACCTTC
CASSLDGQLGGYGYTF
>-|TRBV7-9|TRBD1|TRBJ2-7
TGTGCCAGCAGTGGACAGGGTGGCGAGCAGTACTTC
CASSGQGGEQYF
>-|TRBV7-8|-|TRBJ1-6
TGTGCCAGCAGCCACGAAGGGGGTGCAACTGACCCCCTCCACTTT
CASSHEGGATDPLHF